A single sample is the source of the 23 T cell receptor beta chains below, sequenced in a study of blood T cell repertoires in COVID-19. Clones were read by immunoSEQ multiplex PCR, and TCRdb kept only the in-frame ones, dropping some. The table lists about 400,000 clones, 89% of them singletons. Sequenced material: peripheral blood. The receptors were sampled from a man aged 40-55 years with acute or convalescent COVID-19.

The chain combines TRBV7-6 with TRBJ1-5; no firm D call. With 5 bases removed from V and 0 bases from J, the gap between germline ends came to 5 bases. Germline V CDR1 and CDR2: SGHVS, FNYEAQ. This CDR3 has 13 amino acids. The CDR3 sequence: CASSPYSNQPQHF. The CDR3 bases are TGTGCCAGCAGCCCCTATAGCAATCAGCCCCAGCATTTT.

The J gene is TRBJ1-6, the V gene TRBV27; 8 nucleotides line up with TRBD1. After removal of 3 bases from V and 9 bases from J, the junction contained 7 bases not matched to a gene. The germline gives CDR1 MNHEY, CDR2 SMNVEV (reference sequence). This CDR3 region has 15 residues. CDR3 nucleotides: TGTGCCAGCAGTTTGTACAGGGGGTCGGGTTCACCCCTCCACTTT. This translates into CASSLYRGSGSPLHF.

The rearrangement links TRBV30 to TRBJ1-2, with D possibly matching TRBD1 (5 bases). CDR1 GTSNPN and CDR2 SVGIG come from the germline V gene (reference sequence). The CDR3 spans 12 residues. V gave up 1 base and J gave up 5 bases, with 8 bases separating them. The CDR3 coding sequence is TGTGCCTGGAGTGCAAGACAGTATGGCTACACCTTC. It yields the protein CAWSARQYGYTF.

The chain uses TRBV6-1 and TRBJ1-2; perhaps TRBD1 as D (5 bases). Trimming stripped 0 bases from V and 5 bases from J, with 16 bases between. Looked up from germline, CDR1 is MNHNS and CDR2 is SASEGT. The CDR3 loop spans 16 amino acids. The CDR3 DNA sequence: TGTGCCAGCAGTGAAGCGCTGGACCCAGGGAGGTATGGCTACACCTTC. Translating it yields CASSEALDPGRYGYTF.

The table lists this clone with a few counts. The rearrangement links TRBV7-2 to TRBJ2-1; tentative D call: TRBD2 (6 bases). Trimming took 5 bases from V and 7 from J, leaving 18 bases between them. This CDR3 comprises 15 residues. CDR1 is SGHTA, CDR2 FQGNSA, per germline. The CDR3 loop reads CASSAGGIPWNEQFF. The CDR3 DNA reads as TGTGCCAGCAGCGCCGGAGGGATCCCATGGAATGAGCAGTTCTTC.

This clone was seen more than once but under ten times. The chain's CDR3 is CASSNSGRASEQYF. The CDR3, as DNA: TGTGCCAGTAGTAATAGCGGGAGGGCCTCCGAGCAGTACTTC. V is TRBV19 and J is TRBJ2-7; TRBD2 matches at 11 bases. With V trimmed by 4 bases and J by 6 bases, 5 bases remained unmatched. Germline assignment: CDR1 LNHDA and CDR2 SQIVND (reference sequence). The CDR3 runs 14 residues.

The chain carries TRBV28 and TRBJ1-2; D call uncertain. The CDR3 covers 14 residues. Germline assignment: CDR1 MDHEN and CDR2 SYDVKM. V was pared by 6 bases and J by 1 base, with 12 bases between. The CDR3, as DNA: TGTGCCAGCAGCACGCCGGGTGATAACTATGGCTACACCTTC. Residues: CASSTPGDNYGYTF.

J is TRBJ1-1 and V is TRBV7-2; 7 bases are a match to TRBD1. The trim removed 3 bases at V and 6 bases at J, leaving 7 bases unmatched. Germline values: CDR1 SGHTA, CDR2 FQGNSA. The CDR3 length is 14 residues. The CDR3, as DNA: TGTGCCAGCAGCTTCCCAACCGGACAGGCTGAAGCTTTCTTT. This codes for CASSFPTGQAEAFF. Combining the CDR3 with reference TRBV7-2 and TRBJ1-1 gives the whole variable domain GAGVSQSPSNKVTEKGKDVELRCDPISGHTALYWYRQSLGQGLEFLIYFQGNSAPDKSGLPSDRFSAERTGGSVSTLTIQRTQQEDSAVYLCASSFPTGQAEAFFGQGTRLTVV.

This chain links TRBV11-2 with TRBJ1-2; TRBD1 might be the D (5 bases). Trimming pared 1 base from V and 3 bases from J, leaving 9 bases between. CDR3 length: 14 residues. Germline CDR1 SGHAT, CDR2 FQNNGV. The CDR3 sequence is CASSLGARDYGYTF. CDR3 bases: TGTGCCAGCAGCTTAGGGGCCAGGGACTATGGCTACACCTTC.

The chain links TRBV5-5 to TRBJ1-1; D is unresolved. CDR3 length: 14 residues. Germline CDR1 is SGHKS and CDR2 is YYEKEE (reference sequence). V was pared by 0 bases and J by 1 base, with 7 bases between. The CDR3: CASSLGGENTEAFF. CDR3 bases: TGTGCCAGCAGCTTGGGGGGAGAGAACACTGAAGCTTTCTTT.

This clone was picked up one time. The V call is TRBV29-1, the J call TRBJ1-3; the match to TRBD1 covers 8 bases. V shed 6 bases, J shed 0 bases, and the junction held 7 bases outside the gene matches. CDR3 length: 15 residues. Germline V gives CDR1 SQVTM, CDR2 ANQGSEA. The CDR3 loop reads CSVRGDRLSGNTIYF. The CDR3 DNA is TGCAGCGTCCGCGGGGACAGGCTCTCTGGAAACACCATATATTTT.

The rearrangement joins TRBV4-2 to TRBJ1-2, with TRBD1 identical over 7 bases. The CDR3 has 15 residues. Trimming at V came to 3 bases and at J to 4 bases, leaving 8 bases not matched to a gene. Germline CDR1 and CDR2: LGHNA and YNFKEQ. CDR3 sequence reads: CASSHGQDLPYGYTF. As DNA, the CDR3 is TGTGCCAGCAGCCATGGACAGGACCTACCCTATGGCTACACCTTC.

The CDR3 protein is CASSSGLAGALYEQYF. The DNA for the CDR3 is TGTGCCAGCAGTTCAGGACTAGCGGGGGCCCTATACGAGCAGTACTTC. J is TRBJ2-7 and V is TRBV27; TRBD2 agrees at 13 bases. V lost 4 bases and J lost 4; bases outside the gene matches: 7. CDR1 and CDR2 (germline): MNHEY, SMNVEV (reference sequence). The CDR3 sequence is 16 residues long.

CDR3 residues: CASTFFDRFASGNTIYF. CDR3 nucleotide sequence: TGTGCCAGCACCTTCTTTGACAGGTTCGCCTCTGGAAACACCATATATTTT. This sequence joins TRBV2 and TRBJ1-3; possibly TRBD1 for D (6 bases). Trimming cost V 7 bases and J 0 bases, with 19 bases left between them. Per the germline V gene, CDR1 is SNHLY and CDR2 is FYNNEI. The CDR3 has 17 residues. The whole variable domain, remainder taken from reference TRBV2 and TRBJ1-3, is EPEVTQTPSHQVTQMGQEVILRCVPISNHLYFYWYRQILGQKVEFLVSFYNNEISEKSEIFDDQFSVERPDGSNFTLKIRSTKLEDSAMYFCASTFFDRFASGNTIYFGEGSWLTVV.

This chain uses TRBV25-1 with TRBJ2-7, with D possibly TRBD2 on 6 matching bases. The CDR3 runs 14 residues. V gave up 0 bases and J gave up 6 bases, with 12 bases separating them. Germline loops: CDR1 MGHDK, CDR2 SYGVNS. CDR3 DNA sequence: TGTGCCAGCAGTGAATATGGGGGAGGCGGCGAGCAGTACTTC. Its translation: CASSEYGGGGEQYF.

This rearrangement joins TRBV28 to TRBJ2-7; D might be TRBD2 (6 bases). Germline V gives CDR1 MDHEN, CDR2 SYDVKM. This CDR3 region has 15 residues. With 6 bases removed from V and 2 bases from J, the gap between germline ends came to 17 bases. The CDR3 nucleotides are TGTGCCAGCAGCAGCCTCGGGGGAGTGACCTACGAGCAGTACTTC. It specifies CASSSLGGVTYEQYF.

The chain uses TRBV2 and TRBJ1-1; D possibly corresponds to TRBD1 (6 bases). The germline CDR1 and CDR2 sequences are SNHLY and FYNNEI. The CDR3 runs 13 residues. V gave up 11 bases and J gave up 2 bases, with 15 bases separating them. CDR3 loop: CAGGPSGNTEAFF. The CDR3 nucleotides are TGTGCCGGGGGCCCCTCAGGAAACACTGAAGCTTTCTTT.

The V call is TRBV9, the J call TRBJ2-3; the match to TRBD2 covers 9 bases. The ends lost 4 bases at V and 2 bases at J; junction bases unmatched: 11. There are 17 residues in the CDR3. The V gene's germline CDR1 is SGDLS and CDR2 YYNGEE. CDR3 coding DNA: TGTGCCAGCAGCACGACTAGCGGTGTTGTCACCACAGATACGCAGTATTTT. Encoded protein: CASSTTSGVVTTDTQYF.

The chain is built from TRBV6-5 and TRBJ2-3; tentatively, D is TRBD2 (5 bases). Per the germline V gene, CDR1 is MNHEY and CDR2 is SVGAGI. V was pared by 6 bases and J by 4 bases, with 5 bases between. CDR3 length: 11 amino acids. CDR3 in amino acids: CASREADTQYF. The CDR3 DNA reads TGTGCCAGCAGGGAGGCAGATACGCAGTATTTT.

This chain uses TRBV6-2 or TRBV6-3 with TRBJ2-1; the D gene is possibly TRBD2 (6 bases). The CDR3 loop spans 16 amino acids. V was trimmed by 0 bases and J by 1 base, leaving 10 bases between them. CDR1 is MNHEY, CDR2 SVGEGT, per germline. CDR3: CASSYSRGLSYNEQFF. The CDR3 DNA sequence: TGTGCCAGCAGTTACTCGCGGGGCCTGTCCTACAATGAGCAGTTCTTC.

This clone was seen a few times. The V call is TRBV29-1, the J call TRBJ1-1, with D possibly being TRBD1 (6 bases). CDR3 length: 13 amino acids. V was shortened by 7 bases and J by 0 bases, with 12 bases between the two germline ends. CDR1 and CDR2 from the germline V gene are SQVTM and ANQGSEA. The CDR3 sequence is CSANQGMNTEAFF. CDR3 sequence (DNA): TGCAGCGCTAATCAGGGGATGAACACTGAAGCTTTCTTT.

The CDR3 reads CASSAGTGITGELFF. DNA of the CDR3: TGTGCCAGCAGCGCCGGGACAGGGATCACCGGGGAGCTGTTTTTT. The V call is TRBV2, the J call TRBJ2-2; 9 bases match TRBD1. The trim removed 6 bases at V and 4 bases at J, leaving 6 bases unmatched. Germline values: CDR1 SNHLY, CDR2 FYNNEI. The CDR3 contains 15 residues. The variable domain in full, with the rest retrieved from reference TRBV2 and TRBJ2-2, is EPEVTQTPSHQVTQMGQEVILRCVPISNHLYFYWYRQILGQKVEFLVSFYNNEISEKSEIFDDQFSVERPDGSNFTLKIRSTKLEDSAMYFCASSAGTGITGELFFGEGSRLTVL.

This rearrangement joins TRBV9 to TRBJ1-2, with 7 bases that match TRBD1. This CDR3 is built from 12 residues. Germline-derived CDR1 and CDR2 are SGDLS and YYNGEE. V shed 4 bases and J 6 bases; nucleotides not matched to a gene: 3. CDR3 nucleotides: TGTGCCAGCAGCCCTGACAGGGATGGCTACACCTTC. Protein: CASSPDRDGYTF.